The 30 T cell receptor beta chains below come from one sample, sequenced in a study of T cell responses to AZD1222 COVID-19 vaccine. The method was immunoSEQ multiplex PCR; TCRdb's version includes in-frame clones alone and lacks a portion of them. This sample yields 150,000 to 200,000 clones, of which 75% to 90% are seen a single time; approximately 2.5% belongs to the top ten. The sample consisted of peripheral blood, taken on day 0 of MenACWY control vaccination. The source of these receptors is an adult in good health.

The chain recombines TRBV30 with TRBJ1-2; D gene unclear. Germline lookup yields CDR1 GTSNPN and CDR2 SVGIG (reference sequence). V was cut by 2 bases and J by 6 bases, with 13 bases left in between. The CDR3 runs to 13 residues. This chain's CDR3 is CAWSINLKDGYTF. CDR3 nucleotides: TGTGCCTGGAGTATCAACTTGAAGGATGGCTACACCTTC.

The rearrangement links TRBV19 to TRBJ1-5, with 7 nucleotides matching TRBD1. Germline V gene data show CDR1 as LNHDA and CDR2 as SQIVND (reference sequence). The junction had 10 bases not matched to a gene; V was cut back by 5 bases and J by 3 bases. CDR3 length: 16 amino acids. CDR3 region: CASSSPFGQANQPQHF. The CDR3, as DNA: TGTGCCAGTAGTTCCCCTTTTGGACAGGCCAATCAGCCCCAGCATTTT.

The chain combines TRBV6-5 with TRBJ1-1; D not certain. Per germline, CDR1 MNHEY and CDR2 SVGAGI. The germline V and J ends were trimmed by 6 bases and 1 base, with 12 bases remaining between them. The length of the CDR3 is 14 residues. Written as DNA, the CDR3 is TGTGCCAGCAGGGGCACTTGGGCGAACACTGAAGCTTTCTTT. Protein product: CASRGTWANTEAFF.

The chain has TRBV28 and TRBJ2-2; no clear D. There are 17 residues in the CDR3. Germline lookup yields CDR1 MDHEN and CDR2 SYDVKM. The V end was cut by 6 bases, the J end by 0 bases, with 17 bases between. CDR3 DNA sequence: TGTGCCAGCAGCTCCCTCCCGATGACCGCGAACACCGGGGAGCTGTTTTTT. This codes for CASSSLPMTANTGELFF.

The gene calls are TRBV29-1 and TRBJ2-1; perhaps D is TRBD1 or TRBD2 (6 bases each). The CDR3 is 16 residues long. With 2 bases removed from V and 0 bases from J, the gap between germline ends came to 14 bases. The germline CDR1 and CDR2 sequences are SQVTM and ANQGSEA. CDR3 nucleotides: TGCAGCGTTGAATTGGGGGGCCCTCTCTCCTACAATGAGCAGTTCTTC. This codes for CSVELGGPLSYNEQFF.

J is TRBJ1-2 and V is TRBV27; the D gene is possibly TRBD1 (5 bases). V dropped 3 bases and J dropped 8 bases, with 13 bases sitting between them. The germline V gene has CDR1 MNHEY and CDR2 SMNVEV (reference sequence). The CDR3 is 13 residues long. The CDR3 spells CASSLSRGDGYTF. DNA for the CDR3: TGTGCCAGCAGTTTGAGTAGGGGCGACGGCTACACCTTC.

V gene TRBV7-8 combines with J gene TRBJ1-1; the D gene is possibly TRBD1 (5 bases). Germline CDR1 and CDR2: SGHVS and FQNEAQ. The CDR3 spans 17 residues. Trimming removed 5 bases from V and 2 bases from J, with 21 bases in between. The chain's CDR3 is CASSVSREGADNTEAFF. CDR3 bases: TGTGCCAGCAGCGTTAGCAGGGAAGGGGCGGATAACACTGAAGCTTTCTTT.

The rearrangement joins TRBV5-5 to TRBJ1-5; D is undetermined. V was shortened by 2 bases and J by 6 bases, with 9 bases between the two germline ends. The CDR3 runs 13 residues. CDR1 is SGHKS and CDR2 is YYEKEE in the germline V gene (reference sequence). The CDR3 nucleotides read TGTGCCAGCAGCTTAGGTCAGAGTCAGCCCCAGCATTTT. This sequence encodes CASSLGQSQPQHF.

The CDR3 loop reads CASSLLGTDQETQYF. In DNA form, the CDR3 reads TGTGCCAGCAGCCTCTTAGGGACAGACCAAGAGACCCAGTACTTC. This chain connects TRBV7-3 to TRBJ2-5; 7 bases fit TRBD1. This CDR3 has 15 residues. The ends lost 5 bases at V and 0 bases at J; junction bases unmatched: 6. Per the germline V gene, CDR1 is SGHTA and CDR2 is FQGTGA. Using reference TRBV7-3 and TRBJ2-5 for the parts outside the CDR3, the full variable domain is GAGVSQTPSNKVTEKGKYVELRCDPISGHTALYWYRQSLGQGPEFLIYFQGTGAADDSGLPNDRFFAVRPEGSVSTLKIQRTERGDSAVYLCASSLLGTDQETQYFGPGTRLLVL.

This rearrangement joins TRBV6-2 or TRBV6-3 to TRBJ1-5, with a possible D match to TRBD1 (5 bases). The germline gives CDR1 MNHEY, CDR2 SVGEGT. The CDR3 totals 14 residues. V lost 0 bases to trimming and J lost 6 bases, with 9 bases between them. This CDR3 is CASSYSGQSQPQHF. The CDR3 nucleotides read TGTGCCAGCAGTTACTCGGGGCAATCTCAGCCCCAGCATTTT.

This clone showed up just once. V is TRBV28 and J is TRBJ2-7; the D gene could be TRBD1 or TRBD2 (5 bases each). CDR3 size: 14 residues. CDR1 MDHEN and CDR2 SYDVKM come from the germline V gene. Between the trimmed V and J ends, which lost 6 bases and 3 bases, there was a span of 15 bases. The DNA of the CDR3 is TGTGCCAGCAGCTTCCCCGGGGCCAGCTACGAGCAGTACTTC. Translating it yields CASSFPGASYEQYF.

The rearrangement links TRBV6-5 to TRBJ1-1, with TRBD1 identical over 7 bases. The germline CDR1 and CDR2 sequences are MNHEY and SVGAGI. V trimming: 2 bases; J trimming: 2 bases; junction bases outside the gene matches: 8. The CDR3 has 16 amino acids. The DNA of the CDR3 is TGTGCCAGCAGTTACAGGGGACAGAACCTTAACACTGAAGCTTTCTTT. Translating gives CASSYRGQNLNTEAFF.

V is TRBV18 and J is TRBJ1-1, with TRBD1 matching over 10 bases. V lost 3 bases and J lost 6; bases outside the gene matches: 7. Germline V gene sequence: CDR1 KGHSH, CDR2 LQKENI. This CDR3 spans 15 amino acids. The CDR3 here is CASSPGTGDWAEAFF. The CDR3 bases are TGTGCCAGCTCACCCGGGACAGGGGATTGGGCTGAAGCTTTCTTT.

The rearrangement links TRBV19 to TRBJ1-2, with 10 bases aligning to TRBD1. The germline CDR1 and CDR2 sequences are LNHDA and SQIVND (reference sequence). Unmatched junction bases numbered 10, after V lost 9 bases and J lost 0 bases. This CDR3 is built from 16 residues. The DNA of the CDR3 is TGTGCCAGCAAGTTGGACAGGGGGATCTCTAACTATGGCTACACCTTC. It encodes CASKLDRGISNYGYTF.

The chain is built from TRBV14 and TRBJ2-3; D might be TRBD1 (5 bases). V lost 4 bases, J lost 3 bases, and 8 bases lay in between. The CDR3 is made up of 13 amino acids. Per the germline V gene, CDR1 is SGHDN and CDR2 is FVKESK. CDR3 sequence: CASSPYRTDTQYF. In DNA, the CDR3 is TGTGCCAGCAGCCCCTACAGGACAGATACGCAGTATTTT.

V usage is TRBV6-2 or TRBV6-3 and J usage is TRBJ2-3; 7 bases fit TRBD1. CDR3 length: 18 residues. The germline V gene encodes CDR1 MNHEY and CDR2 SVGEGT. The J segment lost 3 bases and the V segment lost 2 bases, leaving 14 bases of the junction unmatched. The CDR3 loop is CASSYIGGKGAQTDTQYF. In DNA form, the CDR3 reads TGTGCCAGCAGTTACATTGGTGGGAAGGGGGCGCAGACAGATACGCAGTATTTT.

This clone was seen only a few times. The chain has TRBV6-5 and TRBJ1-2; D unclear. The V and J ends lost 2 bases and 4 bases respectively, with 8 bases between them. From germline, CDR1 is MNHEY and CDR2 SVGAGI. The CDR3 totals 13 residues. The CDR3 nucleotides read TGTGCCAGCAGTTACGCAGGAAGCTATGGCTACACCTTC. It codes for CASSYAGSYGYTF.

The chain carries TRBV12-3 or TRBV12-4 and TRBJ1-1; unclear D gene. This CDR3 comprises 13 residues. Trimming shortened V by 3 bases and J by 7 bases, and 12 bases separated the two germline ends. The CDR3 sequence is CASSFPGTYEAFF. The CDR3 region has the DNA TGTGCCAGCAGTTTCCCCGGCACCTATGAAGCTTTCTTT.

The genes are TRBV6-5 and TRBJ1-4; D is uncertain. This CDR3 is built from 13 residues. V lost 6 bases to trimming and J lost 10 bases, with 15 bases between them. Germline V lookup: CDR1 MNHEY, CDR2 SVGAGI. The CDR3 reads CASSPEFSGKLFF. The DNA of the CDR3 is TGTGCCAGCAGCCCAGAGTTTTCCGGAAAACTGTTTTTT.

The chain joins TRBV12-3 or TRBV12-4 to TRBJ1-1, with D perhaps TRBD1 (6 bases). V was trimmed by 8 bases and J by 4 bases, leaving 14 bases between them. CDR3 size: 13 residues. The CDR3 sequence is CASDGQIGTEAFF. The CDR3 bases are TGTGCCAGCGATGGACAGATTGGCACTGAAGCTTTCTTT.

J is TRBJ2-2 and V is TRBV19, with 9 bases that match TRBD1. Germline assignment: CDR1 LNHDA and CDR2 SQIVND (reference sequence). This CDR3 has 17 amino acids. J gave up 1 base and V 6 bases, and 9 bases lay outside the gene matches. The CDR3 is CASRQAGTGLNTGELFF. CDR3 in DNA: TGTGCCAGTAGGCAAGCCGGGACAGGGCTGAACACCGGGGAGCTGTTTTTT.

The chain uses TRBV7-9 and TRBJ2-3; 8 positions match TRBD2. This CDR3 has 17 residues. Germline V lookup: CDR1 SEHNR, CDR2 FQNEAQ (reference sequence). The trim removed 5 bases at V and 2 bases at J, leaving 12 bases unmatched. DNA for the CDR3: TGTGCCAGCAGCCTCCCCCTCGGGAGGGCCAACACAGATACGCAGTATTTT. As protein: CASSLPLGRANTDTQYF. The variable domain in full, with the rest retrieved from reference TRBV7-9 and TRBJ2-3, is DTGVSQNPRHKITKRGQNVTFRCDPISEHNRLYWYRQTLGQGPEFLTYFQNEAQLEKSRLLSDRFSAERPKGSFSTLEIQRTEQGDSAMYLCASSLPLGRANTDTQYFGPGTRLTVL.

The J gene is TRBJ2-7, the V gene TRBV11-2, with 7 bases identical to TRBD2. The CDR3 spans 13 residues. V trimming: 5 bases; J trimming: 3 bases; junction bases outside the gene matches: 4. Germline values: CDR1 SGHAT, CDR2 FQNNGV. CDR3 in DNA: TGTGCCAGCAGCCCGTTAGCGGGCTACGAGCAGTACTTC. It specifies CASSPLAGYEQYF.

The rearrangement links TRBV11-2 to TRBJ2-3; D remains ambiguous. Germline V gene data show CDR1 as SGHAT and CDR2 as FQNNGV. V lost 3 bases and J lost 2, with 6 bases in between. This CDR3 has 13 residues. In DNA form, the CDR3 reads TGTGCCAGCAGCTTGTGGGACACAGATACGCAGTATTTT. Its protein product is CASSLWDTDTQYF.

This clone was found once. The rearrangement links TRBV6-5 to TRBJ2-7, with 10 bases fitting TRBD1. Germline CDR1 MNHEY, CDR2 SVGAGI. This CDR3 spans 15 amino acids. V trimming: 7 bases; J trimming: 7 bases; junction bases outside the gene matches: 13. The CDR3 sequence: CASNHSPGQGWEQYF. The CDR3 coding sequence is TGTGCCAGCAACCACTCCCCGGGACAGGGGTGGGAGCAGTACTTC.

The chain combines TRBV7-9 with TRBJ2-5; 7 positions match TRBD2. There are 16 residues in the CDR3. V was pared by 5 bases and J by 2 bases, with 11 bases of the junction left unmatched. From germline, CDR1 is SEHNR and CDR2 FQNEAQ (reference sequence). The DNA for the CDR3 is TGTGCCAGCAGCCAGACGGGGGGTCTGGGTCAAGAGACCCAGTACTTC. It is translated as CASSQTGGLGQETQYF.

There are a few counts of this clone. The CDR3 DNA reads as TGTGCCAGCAGCTTGGGGGGCGAGCAGTACTTC. The encoded protein is CASSLGGEQYF. The chain has TRBV5-6 and TRBJ2-7; no firm D call. The germline gives CDR1 SGHDT, CDR2 YYEEEE. Between the trimmed V and J ends, which lost 0 bases and 6 bases, there was a span of 4 bases. The CDR3 length is 11 residues.

This clone was seen a single time. This chain uses TRBV7-9 with TRBJ2-7; possible D gene TRBD1, 6 bases. Between the trimmed V and J ends, which lost 4 bases and 6 bases, there was a span of 19 bases. Germline V gives CDR1 SEHNR, CDR2 FQNEAQ (reference sequence). The CDR3 has 15 amino acids. The chain's CDR3 is CASSSLTGTGREQYF. In DNA, the CDR3 is TGTGCCAGCAGCTCTTTGACAGGAACGGGACGCGAGCAGTACTTC. The full variable domain, in which reference TRBV7-9 and TRBJ2-7 provide the parts outside the CDR3, is DTGVSQNPRHKITKRGQNVTFRCDPISEHNRLYWYRQTLGQGPEFLTYFQNEAQLEKSRLLSDRFSAERPKGSFSTLEIQRTEQGDSAMYLCASSSLTGTGREQYFGPGTRLTVT.

The chain uses TRBV7-8 and TRBJ1-5, with a possible D match to TRBD1 (6 bases). Germline CDR1 SGHVS, CDR2 FQNEAQ. The CDR3 covers 16 residues. V was shortened by 1 base and J by 6 bases, with 16 bases between the two germline ends. The CDR3, as DNA: TGTGCCAGCAGCTTAGTTCCAGGGGCACGGGGTCAGCCCCAGCATTTT. Amino acid sequence: CASSLVPGARGQPQHF.

The rearrangement joins TRBV7-8 to TRBJ2-5; D not resolved. The V and J ends lost 5 bases and 1 base respectively, with 14 bases between them. CDR3 length: 15 residues. Germline CDR1 is SGHVS and CDR2 is FQNEAQ. CDR3 nucleotide sequence: TGTGCCAGCAGCGGCACCTGGCGGAGCCAAGAGACCCAGTACTTC. Amino acid sequence: CASSGTWRSQETQYF.